Listed here are 20 T cell receptor beta chains from one sample, sequenced in a study of blood T cells in healthy people across ages. A second PCR, run for about 7 to 11 cycles, used a sample-barcoded 5' primer plus a J-beta primer mix. Via MiXCR, TCRdb re-called the 5' RACE reads, giving one row per CDR3 protein. The sample comprises some 900,000 distinct CDR3 sequences, more than 25% of which are singletons, and 15% to 20% rests with the top ten. The specimen sequenced was blood. These receptors all stem from a woman of 80 years or more in good health.

The V and J genes are TRBV5-1 and TRBJ1-2; D may be TRBD1 (6 bases). Trimming took 0 bases from V and 6 from J, leaving 21 bases between them. From germline, CDR1 is SGHRS and CDR2 YFSETQ. CDR3 length equals 17 residues. The CDR3 DNA is TGCGCCAGCAGCTTGGACTTTGTTGGGGGGCGCACGAATGGCTACACCTTC. This encodes CASSLDFVGGRTNGYTF.

In its sample, this clonotype was seen many times. V and J are TRBV7-2 and TRBJ1-1; the D gene is possibly TRBD1 (5 bases). The germline V gene encodes CDR1 SGHTA and CDR2 FQGNSA. This CDR3 has 15 amino acids. V was trimmed by 6 bases and J by 0 bases, leaving 14 bases between them. CDR3 nucleotides: TGTGCCAGCAGTTTGGGGGGGGGAATGAACACTGAAGCTTTCTTT. Its translation: CASSLGGGMNTEAFF. The full variable domain, its missing parts supplied by reference TRBV7-2 and TRBJ1-1, is GAGVSQSPSNKVTEKGKDVELRCDPISGHTALYWYRQSLGQGLEFLIYFQGNSAPDKSGLPSDRFSAERTGGSVSTLTIQRTQQEDSAVYLCASSLGGGMNTEAFFGQGTRLTVV.

This clonotype was seen repeatedly, ten times or more. The chain links TRBV27 to TRBJ2-1; the D gene could be TRBD1 or TRBD2 (6 bases each). From germline, CDR1 is MNHEY and CDR2 SMNVEV (reference sequence). The CDR3 has 16 residues. Deletions cut 3 bases from V and 6 bases from J, with 18 bases between. The DNA for the CDR3 is TGTGCCAGCAGTTTCCCCTTAGGTGGGGGGCTCAATGAGCAGTTCTTC. Translated: CASSFPLGGGLNEQFF.

This clonotype was seen ten or more times. V and J are TRBV10-2 and TRBJ2-1, with D maybe TRBD1 (6 bases). V was clipped by 0 bases and J by 9 bases, with 15 bases between them. The CDR3 consists of 15 residues. Germline V gene sequence: CDR1 WSHSY, CDR2 SAAADI. Here the CDR3 DNA reads TGCGCCAGCAGTGAGTCCACCATTTTGGGGGCTGAGCAGTTCTTC. It translates to CASSESTILGAEQFF.

The J gene is TRBJ2-7, the V gene TRBV9, with 8 positions matching TRBD1. The ends lost 3 bases at V and 3 bases at J; junction bases unmatched: 11. This CDR3 region has 16 residues. From germline, CDR1 is SGDLS and CDR2 YYNGEE. CDR3 sequence: CASSAAPTGVIYEQYF. The CDR3 nucleotides are TGTGCCAGCAGCGCCGCGCCGACAGGGGTGATCTACGAGCAGTACTTC.

This clonotype was observed many times. J is TRBJ2-1 and V is TRBV20-1; 9 positions match TRBD2. This CDR3 is 14 amino acids long. Germline V gene data show CDR1 as DFQATT and CDR2 as SNEGSKA (reference sequence). V lost 7 bases and J lost 3; bases outside the gene matches: 7. CDR3 in amino acids: CSDRRGGFYNEQFF. CDR3 DNA sequence: TGCAGTGATCGGCGGGGGGGCTTCTACAATGAGCAGTTCTTC.

This clonotype was seen a handful of times. The V gene is TRBV2, the J gene TRBJ2-7; D is unclear. V was shortened by 7 bases and J by 3 bases, with 10 bases between the two germline ends. Germline-derived CDR1 and CDR2 are SNHLY and FYNNEI. The CDR3 totals 12 residues. CDR3 nucleotide sequence: TGTGCCAGCAAAGGGTCCGGCTACGAGCAGTACTTC. This encodes CASKGSGYEQYF. The full variable domain, rest sourced from reference TRBV2 and TRBJ2-7, is EPEVTQTPSHQVTQMGQEVILRCVPISNHLYFYWYRQILGQKVEFLVSFYNNEISEKSEIFDDQFSVERPDGSNFTLKIRSTKLEDSAMYFCASKGSGYEQYFGPGTRLTVT.

The V gene is TRBV6-2 or TRBV6-3, the J gene TRBJ1-1, with TRBD1 matching 8 bases. V was pared by 4 bases and J by 3 bases, with 13 bases of the junction left unmatched. Looked up from germline, CDR1 is MNHEY and CDR2 is SVGEGT. This CDR3 contains 17 residues. The CDR3 is CASSFLSLTGADTEAFF. CDR3 in DNA: TGTGCCAGCAGTTTTCTATCTCTGACAGGGGCCGACACTGAAGCTTTCTTT.

The genes are TRBV2 and TRBJ2-2; a weak D match, TRBD2 (5 bases). The ends were cut back, 4 bases at V and 7 bases at J, with 13 bases in the middle. The germline CDR1 and CDR2 sequences are SNHLY and FYNNEI. The CDR3 sequence is 14 residues long. The CDR3 bases are TGTGCCAGCAGTGCGGGATTGGGAATCGGGGAGCTGTTTTTT. Translating it yields CASSAGLGIGELFF. The whole variable domain, remainder taken from reference TRBV2 and TRBJ2-2, is EPEVTQTPSHQVTQMGQEVILRCVPISNHLYFYWYRQILGQKVEFLVSFYNNEISEKSEIFDDQFSVERPDGSNFTLKIRSTKLEDSAMYFCASSAGLGIGELFFGEGSRLTVL.

This rearrangement joins TRBV9 to TRBJ2-5, with TRBD1 matching 10 bases. The J call may be faulty, since TRBJ2-7 better matches the DNA end. This CDR3 is built from 14 residues. Germline CDR1 and CDR2: SGDLS and YYNGEE. DNA for the CDR3: TGTGCCAGCAGCTCGCGACAGGGGGCGATCGAGCAGTACTTC. As protein: CASSSRQGAIEQYF.

The chain uses TRBV7-8 and TRBJ2-1; no definite D call. This CDR3 comprises 15 residues. Trimming left V 6 bases short and J 2 bases short, with 14 bases between. In germline, CDR1 is SGHVS, CDR2 FQNEAQ. The CDR3 DNA reads TGTGCCAGCAGTTTTGGGCTTTCGGCCTACAATGAGCAGTTCTTC. Translated, it gives CASSFGLSAYNEQFF.

This clonotype has more than one count but fewer than ten. The V call is TRBV18, the J call TRBJ2-7; the D gene could be TRBD1 or TRBD2 (5 bases each). The CDR3 has 15 residues. Trimming removed 4 bases from V and 2 bases from J, with 15 bases in between. Germline loops: CDR1 KGHSH, CDR2 LQKENI. The CDR3: CASSQGPSVPYEQYF. CDR3 DNA sequence: TGTGCCAGCTCACAGGGACCCAGCGTTCCCTACGAGCAGTACTTC.

This clonotype was counted at least ten times. The chain uses TRBV7-2 and TRBJ2-4, with a tentative D call TRBD1 (5 bases). The V end was cut by 1 base, the J end by 9 bases, with 10 bases between. The CDR3 runs 13 residues. Germline assignment: CDR1 SGHTA and CDR2 FQGNSA. For the CDR3, the DNA is TGTGCCAGCAGCTTAGACAGGACGGGCATTCAGTACTTC. Its protein product is CASSLDRTGIQYF.

In its sample, this clonotype was seen many times. CDR3 bases: TGTGCCAGCAGCGTTCCGGGACCCTACGAGCAGTACTTC. Translation gives CASSVPGPYEQYF. This chain joins TRBV7-9 and TRBJ2-7; tentatively, D is TRBD1 or TRBD2 (5 bases each). Germline V gene sequence: CDR1 SEHNR, CDR2 FQNEAQ (reference sequence). Trimming stripped 5 bases from V and 2 bases from J, with 10 bases between. This CDR3 comprises 13 residues.

This clonotype has at least ten counts. The rearrangement uses TRBV7-9 and TRBJ2-6, with D perhaps assigned TRBD1 or TRBD2 (5 bases each). Germline CDR1 is SEHNR and CDR2 is FQNEAQ (reference sequence). The CDR3 totals 15 residues. Between the trimmed V and J ends, which lost 5 bases and 2 bases, there was a span of 10 bases. The CDR3: CASSRDRAGANVLTF. The CDR3 DNA reads as TGTGCCAGCAGCCGGGACCGAGCTGGGGCCAACGTCCTGACTTTC.

This clonotype was observed many times. The chain joins TRBV7-9 to TRBJ2-3; 8 nucleotides line up with TRBD2. The CDR3 runs to 16 residues. The V and J ends lost 5 bases and 5 bases, in that order; junction bases with no gene match: 12. The V gene's germline CDR1 is SEHNR and CDR2 FQNEAQ (reference sequence). CDR3: CASSPGGGRRGDTQYF. CDR3 bases: TGTGCCAGCAGCCCCGGGGGGGGGCGCCGGGGAGATACGCAGTATTTT.

This clonotype came up once. Being one base from a much bigger clone, this may be a read error. V usage is TRBV11-2 and J usage is TRBJ2-5; D is possibly TRBD1 (6 bases). The J call may be wrong; the DNA end is better matched by TRBJ2-1. Germline V gene sequence: CDR1 SGHAT, CDR2 FQNNGV. The CDR3 is 14 residues long. DNA for the CDR3: TGTGCCAGCAGCTATGCAGGGGCCCAAGAGACCCAGTTCTTC. As protein: CASSYAGAQETQFF.

The sample holds a few counts of this clonotype. A read error may explain this, as a much larger clone is one base away. This chain uses TRBV12-3 or TRBV12-4 with TRBJ2-1, with 7 bases lining up with TRBD2. There are 15 residues in the CDR3. The CDR3 here is CASRPLGGGYSEQFF. Written as DNA, the CDR3 is TGTGCCAGCAGGCCTCTGGGCGGGGGATACAGTGAGCAGTTCTTC.

There are many counts of this clonotype. The chain couples TRBV5-1 to TRBJ2-5; possible D gene TRBD2, 5 bases. Germline-derived CDR1 and CDR2 are SGHRS and YFSETQ. Trimming cost V 5 bases and J 3 bases, with 11 bases left between them. The CDR3 has 13 amino acids. CDR3 nucleotide sequence: TGCGCCAGCAGTTCACTGGGAGAAGAGACCCAGTACTTC. Encoded protein: CASSSLGEETQYF.

This clonotype was seen many times. The CDR3 reads CASSLGPGQYF. CDR3 bases: TGTGCCAGCAGCTTGGGGCCTGGACAGTACTTC. The J gene is TRBJ2-4, the V gene TRBV7-2, with D maybe TRBD1 (5 bases). Germline V CDR1 and CDR2: SGHTA, FQGNSA. V lost 3 bases and J 13 bases, leaving 10 bases between the germline ends. This CDR3 region has 11 residues.